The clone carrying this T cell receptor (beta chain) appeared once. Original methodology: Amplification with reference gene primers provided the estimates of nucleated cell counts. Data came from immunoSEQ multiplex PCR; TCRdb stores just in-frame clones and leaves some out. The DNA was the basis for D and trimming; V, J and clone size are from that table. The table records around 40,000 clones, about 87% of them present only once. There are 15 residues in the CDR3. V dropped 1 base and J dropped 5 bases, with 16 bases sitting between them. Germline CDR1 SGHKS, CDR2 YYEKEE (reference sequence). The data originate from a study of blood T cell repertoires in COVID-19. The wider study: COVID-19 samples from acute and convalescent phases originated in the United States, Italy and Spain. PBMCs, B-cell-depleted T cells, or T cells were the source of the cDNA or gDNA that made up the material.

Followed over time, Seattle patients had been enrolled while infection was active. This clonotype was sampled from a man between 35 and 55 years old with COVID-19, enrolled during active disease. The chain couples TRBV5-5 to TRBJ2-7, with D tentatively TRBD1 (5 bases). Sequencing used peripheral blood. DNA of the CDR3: TGTGCCAGCAGCTTGAGGGGCCTCCCCGCCGACGAGCAGTACTTC. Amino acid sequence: CASSLRGLPADEQYF.